In its sample, the clone carrying this T cell receptor beta chain was seen a few times. The sample comes from a study of cytomegalovirus exposure and HLA in healthy donors. The PCR used 60 Vbeta and 13 Jbeta primers. The data were produced by immunoSEQ multiplex PCR, yet TCRdb's version contains in-frame clones alone and is incomplete. Among more than 95,000 clones listed, 70% to 85% were seen once. The CDR3 covers 17 residues. CDR1 and CDR2 (germline): SGHTS, YDEGEE. The sample comprised PBMCs. This rearrangement joins TRBV5-8 to TRBJ2-5, with 9 bases matching TRBD2. The J call is doubtful: the DNA matches TRBJ2-7 better. This TCR was sampled from a man in his forties in good health and CMV-seropositive. The CDR3 coding sequence is TGTGCCAGCAGCCGGGGGAATAGCGGGGGAGTTGCCTACGAGCAGTACTTC. Protein sequence: CASSRGNSGGVAYEQYF.